This T cell receptor beta chain was sequenced during a study of cytomegalovirus exposure and HLA in healthy donors. Study-wide points: Later analysis indicated greater clonal expansion among HLA-associated TCR beta chains than among equally common other chains. Some TCR beta chains (roughly 150 of them) were listed as cytomegalovirus-associated. The records held CMV serostatus as the only immune exposure information. A later analysis linked some 17,000 TCR beta sequences to HLA alleles at 0.05 false discovery rate.

13 Jbeta primers and 60 Vbeta primers were used for the PCR. Only in-frame clones appear in the TCRdb table, and some are missing; sequencing was by immunoSEQ multiplex PCR. The sample records about 140,000 clones, over 75% being singletons. This CDR3 has 15 residues. Trimming cost V 5 bases and J 0 bases; bases outside gene matches: 4. Germline loops: CDR1 MRHNA, CDR2 SNTAGT. In the case of this clone: Its antigen is currently unknown.

The sequenced sample was PBMCs. The sequence was obtained from a man under 40 in good health and CMV-seronegative. The chain employs TRBV6-4 and TRBJ2-3, with 8 bases that match TRBD1. The CDR3 protein is CASSPTGGSTDTQYF. The CDR3 DNA sequence: TGTGCCAGCAGTCCAACAGGGGGAAGCACAGATACGCAGTATTTT.